Below are 27 T cell receptor beta chains sequenced from a single sample in a study of CD8+ T cells in alopecia areata. The authors extracted RNA and reverse transcribed it into cDNA as the sequencing template. Sequencing used immunoSEQ multiplex PCR; TCRdb keeps in-frame clones, though not all of them. The table records some 110,000 clones, around 58% of them present only once. Treatment noted: oral pan-JAK inhibitor, 5-10 mg twice daily. Sequences were derived from CD8+ T cells sorted from blood, sampled at week 4, from a patient treated with tofacitinib. The source of these receptors is a human donor with alopecia areata.

This clone was seen more than once but under ten times. V and J are TRBV29-1 and TRBJ2-7; D may correspond to TRBD1 or TRBD2 (6 bases each). V was clipped by 5 bases and J by 3 bases, with 14 bases between them. Germline-derived CDR1 and CDR2 are SQVTM and ANQGSEA. The CDR3 runs to 13 residues. CDR3 in DNA: TGCAGCGTTCGAACAGGGAGGCTCTACGAGCAGTACTTC. Protein product: CSVRTGRLYEQYF.

The CDR3 protein is CASSLWTEYNSPLHF. The CDR3 bases are TGTGCCAGCAGCTTATGGACAGAGTATAATTCACCCCTCCACTTT. The chain joins TRBV7-2 to TRBJ1-6, with D maybe TRBD1 (6 bases). This CDR3 is 15 amino acids long. V dropped 2 bases and J dropped 4 bases, with 9 bases sitting between them. Looked up from germline, CDR1 is SGHTA and CDR2 is FQGNSA.

This chain uses TRBV30 with TRBJ2-5; TRBD2 agrees at 10 bases. Per the germline V gene, CDR1 is GTSNPN and CDR2 is SVGIG (reference sequence). This CDR3 comprises 13 residues. J gave up 5 bases and V 5 bases, and 5 bases lay outside the gene matches. CDR3 DNA sequence: TGTGCCTGGGCCGGGACTAGCGTCGAGACCCAGTACTTC. Amino acids: CAWAGTSVETQYF.

V usage is TRBV27 and J usage is TRBJ1-2; 7 positions match TRBD1. Germline CDR1 and CDR2: MNHEY and SMNVEV (reference sequence). Losses at the gene ends were 5 bases for V and 4 bases for J; bases not matched to a gene: 4. The CDR3 is 13 amino acids. The CDR3: CASSPQGSYGYTF. The CDR3 bases are TGTGCCAGCAGTCCACAGGGGTCCTATGGCTACACCTTC.

The chain couples TRBV10-3 to TRBJ2-3, with D perhaps matching TRBD1 (5 bases). Trimming cost V 9 bases and J 5 bases, with 9 bases left between them. The CDR3 has 11 residues. Looked up from germline, CDR1 is ENHRY and CDR2 is SYGVKD. The CDR3 DNA reads as TGTGCCATGAGTCAGGGAGATACGCAGTATTTT. Translation gives CAMSQGDTQYF.

This CDR3 reads CASSGTGVSIQYF. As DNA, the CDR3 is TGTGCCAGCAGCGGGACAGGGGTTAGCATTCAGTACTTC. The rearrangement uses TRBV6-5 and TRBJ2-4; 10 nucleotides match TRBD1. This CDR3 spans 13 amino acids. After removal of 6 bases from V and 9 bases from J, the junction contained 5 bases not matched to a gene. Germline V gene sequence: CDR1 MNHEY, CDR2 SVGAGI.

The chain combines TRBV11-3 with TRBJ2-5; a possible D gene is TRBD1 (6 bases). V lost 1 base and J 3 bases, leaving 18 bases between the germline ends. The CDR3 runs to 17 residues. Germline-derived CDR1 and CDR2 are SGHNT and YENEEA. CDR3 residues: CASSLGTAPLGEETQYF. The CDR3 DNA reads as TGTGCCAGCAGCTTAGGGACAGCACCCCTGGGGGAAGAGACCCAGTACTTC.

The gene calls are TRBV19 and TRBJ2-7; 8 bases are shared with TRBD2. This CDR3 region has 15 residues. J lost 7 bases, V lost 2 bases, and 10 bases had no gene match. Germline CDR1 LNHDA, CDR2 SQIVND (reference sequence). The CDR3 here is CASSITLAGAPEQYF. CDR3 nucleotide sequence: TGTGCCAGTAGTATAACCCTAGCGGGTGCCCCGGAGCAGTACTTC.

The chain joins TRBV30 to TRBJ1-1; unclear D gene. CDR1 is GTSNPN and CDR2 is SVGIG in the germline V gene (reference sequence). Trimming took 4 bases from V and 8 from J, leaving 11 bases between them. This CDR3 is 11 amino acids long. For the CDR3, the DNA is TGTGCCTGGAAGGACGGCCTAGAAGCTTTCTTT. Translation: CAWKDGLEAFF.

The rearrangement joins TRBV27 to TRBJ2-1; 9 bases match TRBD2. V shed 2 bases and J 7 bases; nucleotides not matched to a gene: 12. The germline gives CDR1 MNHEY, CDR2 SMNVEV (reference sequence). This CDR3 contains 17 residues. The CDR3, as DNA: TGTGCCAGCAGTTTAGATGTGGCGGGGGGGCTCAAGAATGAGCAGTTCTTC. It encodes CASSLDVAGGLKNEQFF.

This clone was seen more than once but under ten times. The chain recombines TRBV27 with TRBJ2-3, with 7 bases fitting TRBD2. J lost 2 bases, V lost 5 bases, and 10 bases had no gene match. Germline V gene data show CDR1 as MNHEY and CDR2 as SMNVEV (reference sequence). This CDR3 contains 16 residues. The CDR3, as DNA: TGTGCCAGCAGTCCGCCCAGCGGGGAAATCACAGATACGCAGTATTTT. Amino acids: CASSPPSGEITDTQYF.

This clone was observed a handful of times. The V gene is TRBV29-1, the J gene TRBJ1-1; 8 bases fit TRBD1. After removal of 4 bases from V and 0 bases from J, the junction contained 10 bases not matched to a gene. In germline, CDR1 is SQVTM, CDR2 ANQGSEA. This CDR3 is built from 16 residues. The DNA of the CDR3 is TGCAGCGTTGGGGGCGGACAGGGATCGGTGAACACTGAAGCTTTCTTT. This translates into CSVGGGQGSVNTEAFF.

The CDR3: CASSLRQTSPTGELFF. The DNA for the CDR3 is TGTGCCAGCAGTCTTCGTCAGACTTCCCCCACCGGGGAGCTGTTTTTT. The chain combines TRBV28 with TRBJ2-2, with D unresolved. Germline V gene sequence: CDR1 MDHEN, CDR2 SYDVKM. V lost 5 bases and J lost 4, with 17 bases in between. The CDR3 runs 16 residues.

This clone was found a few times. The genes are TRBV30 and TRBJ2-7; TRBD1 might be the D (7 bases). CDR3 length equals 13 residues. Germline-derived CDR1 and CDR2 are GTSNPN and SVGIG (reference sequence). Trimming took off 1 base at V and 5 bases at J, with 12 bases between the two ends. The CDR3 nucleotides are TGTGCCTGGAGTGGGCAGGGGGGACACGAGCAGTACTTC. Encoded protein: CAWSGQGGHEQYF.

The chain is built from TRBV30 and TRBJ2-5, with 8 bases aligning to TRBD1. Looked up from germline, CDR1 is GTSNPN and CDR2 is SVGIG (reference sequence). Trimming at V came to 3 bases and at J to 5 bases, leaving 11 bases not matched to a gene. This CDR3 comprises 15 residues. This CDR3 reads CAWSPTPGGWETQYF. DNA for the CDR3: TGTGCCTGGAGCCCGACTCCAGGGGGCTGGGAGACCCAGTACTTC.

This clone was recorded a few times. The gene calls are TRBV29-1 and TRBJ2-1, with 7 positions matching TRBD2. V was clipped by 4 bases and J by 6 bases; unmatched bases: 6. The CDR3 loop spans 13 amino acids. Germline CDR1 SQVTM, CDR2 ANQGSEA. The CDR3 is CSVVGRGRNEQFF. CDR3 sequence (DNA): TGCAGCGTTGTAGGGAGGGGCCGCAATGAGCAGTTCTTC.

The chain is built from TRBV30 and TRBJ2-1; no firm D call. Germline-derived CDR1 and CDR2 are GTSNPN and SVGIG (reference sequence). CDR3 length equals 13 residues. V lost 5 bases, J lost 7 bases, and 15 bases lay in between. The CDR3 here is CAWEPTLGNEQFF. In DNA form, the CDR3 reads TGTGCCTGGGAACCCACCCTAGGGAATGAGCAGTTCTTC.

CDR3 bases: TGTGCCTGGAGTACGTGGGAGTACGAGCAGTACTTC. This sequence encodes CAWSTWEYEQYF. The genes are TRBV30 and TRBJ2-7; possibly TRBD2 for D (5 bases). Germline V gives CDR1 GTSNPN, CDR2 SVGIG (reference sequence). This CDR3 has 12 amino acids. V was clipped by 2 bases and J by 4 bases, with 9 bases between them.

The chain recombines TRBV28 with TRBJ2-7; 10 nucleotides line up with TRBD1. CDR1 MDHEN and CDR2 SYDVKM come from the germline V gene. Germline trimming cut 5 bases from V and 5 bases from J; bases unmatched to any gene: 6. The CDR3 contains 14 residues. The DNA for the CDR3 is TGTGCCAGCAGTCCCGGGACAGGGGATGACGAGCAGTACTTC. Translation gives CASSPGTGDDEQYF. Together with reference TRBV28 and TRBJ2-7, the CDR3 gives the full variable domain: DVKVTQSSRYLVKRTGEKVFLECVQDMDHENMFWYRQDPGLGLRLIYFSYDVKMKEKGDIPEGYSVSREKKERFSLILESASTNQTSMYLCASSPGTGDDEQYFGPGTRLTVT.

This chain joins TRBV5-1 and TRBJ2-1; either TRBD1 or TRBD2 may supply D (5 bases each). V was pared by 2 bases and J by 6 bases, with 18 bases between. The CDR3 length is 16 residues. Germline CDR1 SGHRS, CDR2 YFSETQ. For the CDR3, the DNA is TGCGCCAGCAGCTTCTTTTCCGGAGAGGGGCTCAATGAGCAGTTCTTC. Translation: CASSFFSGEGLNEQFF.

The V call is TRBV7-2, the J call TRBJ2-7; D remains ambiguous. The CDR3 is 13 amino acids. V was pared by 0 bases and J by 1 base, with 4 bases between. Germline CDR1 SGHTA, CDR2 FQGNSA. The chain's CDR3 is CASSLAESYEQYF. The CDR3 nucleotides read TGTGCCAGCAGCTTAGCCGAATCCTACGAGCAGTACTTC.

This clone has a single count. The chain links TRBV30 to TRBJ2-5; possibly TRBD1 or TRBD2 for D (5 bases each). V lost 5 bases, J lost 1 base, and 14 bases lay in between. This CDR3 has 14 residues. In germline, CDR1 is GTSNPN, CDR2 SVGIG (reference sequence). This CDR3 reads CAWDNGGPQETQYF. CDR3 bases: TGTGCCTGGGATAATGGGGGACCCCAAGAGACCCAGTACTTC.

This chain's CDR3 is CATRQGSTDTQYF. The DNA of the CDR3 is TGTGCCACCAGACAGGGCAGCACAGATACGCAGTATTTT. This chain links TRBV15 with TRBJ2-3; D may be TRBD1 (6 bases). The CDR3 runs 13 residues. Germline CDR1 is LNHNV and CDR2 is YYDKDF (reference sequence). Trimming left V 6 bases short and J 0 bases short, with 7 bases between.

The chain couples TRBV4-1 to TRBJ2-2; the match to TRBD1 covers 7 bases. CDR1 is MGHRA, CDR2 YSYEKL, per germline. The CDR3 contains 14 residues. Trimming removed 11 bases from V and 4 bases from J; junction bases left unmatched: 10. As DNA, the CDR3 is TGCGCCTCCCTCGGGACAGCAGGCACCGGGGAGCTGTTTTTT. Protein product: CASLGTAGTGELFF.

The chain joins TRBV5-1 to TRBJ2-7; 7 nucleotides line up with TRBD1. The CDR3 runs 15 residues. Germline V gene data show CDR1 as SGHRS and CDR2 as YFSETQ. The V segment lost 3 bases and the J segment 5 bases; nucleotides outside the gene matches: 11. CDR3 region: CASSSTGTAYHEQYF. The CDR3 DNA is TGCGCCAGCAGCTCAACCGGGACAGCCTACCACGAGCAGTACTTC.

The CDR3 DNA reads as TGTGCCAGCACCCTTACAGGGGGCGTAGCTGGCGAGCAGTACTTC. This sequence encodes CASTLTGGVAGEQYF. The chain has TRBV27 and TRBJ2-7; TRBD1 matches at 9 bases. The CDR3 loop spans 15 amino acids. The ends lost 7 bases at V and 6 bases at J; junction bases unmatched: 13. CDR1 and CDR2 (germline): MNHEY, SMNVEV (reference sequence).

For this clone: This sample also contains other DNA sequences that code for the same CDR3. The chain recombines TRBV27 with TRBJ1-5; 7 bases fit TRBD1. This CDR3 has 14 residues. J gave up 3 bases and V 5 bases, and 4 bases lay outside the gene matches. CDR1 MNHEY and CDR2 SMNVEV come from the germline V gene (reference sequence). The CDR3 bases are TGTGCCAGCAGTCTCGACAGGGACAATCAGCCCCAGCATTTT. Amino acids: CASSLDRDNQPQHF.